The TCR beta chain under discussion was sequenced for a study of vaccination effects on CD4 cells after COVID-19. Data came from immunoSEQ multiplex PCR; TCRdb stores just in-frame clones and leaves some out. The data show approximately 50,000 clones, with about 76% seen just once and over 9.5% held by the top ten. Germline V gene sequence: CDR1 GTSNPN, CDR2 SVGIG (reference sequence). The CDR3 is 15 amino acids. V lost 0 bases and J lost 4; bases outside the gene matches: 3. To note about this clone: The target antigen is unknown.

An approximately ten-day culture period preceded the isolation of CD4+ T cells. The TCR was taken from a human donor who had a prior SARS-CoV-2 infection. The chain is built from TRBV30 and TRBJ2-1; 10 bases are a match to TRBD2. Sequences were derived from CD4+ T cells from PBMCs cultured without peptide, sampled before COVID-19 vaccination. This CDR3 reads CAWSVLAGTYNEQFF. DNA of the CDR3: TGTGCCTGGAGTGTACTAGCGGGAACGTACAATGAGCAGTTCTTC. Based on the CDR3 plus reference TRBV30 and TRBJ2-1, the full variable domain is SQTIHQWPATLVQPVGSPLSLECTVEGTSNPNLYWYRQAAGRGLQLLFYSVGIGQISSEVPQNLSASRPQDRQFILSSKKLLLSDSGFYLCAWSVLAGTYNEQFFGPGTRLTVL.